The T cell receptor (beta chain) described here comes from a study of T cell clonality in common variable immunodeficiency. This clone was detected many times. What it recognizes is unknown. The read comes to an end 3 residues before the CDR3 does, leaving the germline J gene to fill in the end. Broader study findings: In common variable immunodeficiency, TCR beta chains reportedly carried fewer deletions and N-nucleotide insertions. Patient heterogeneity in the CVID cohort limited correlations between repertoire features and clinical complications. CVID subjects had higher TCRbeta clonality than healthy controls, most marked in about a third. T cell subpopulation sequencing would be needed to explain CVID clonality.

Germline V gene data show CDR1 as KGHSH and CDR2 as LQKENI. V was pared by 3 bases and J by 3 bases, with 10 bases of the junction left unmatched. This CDR3 comprises 17 residues. Generated by immunoSEQ multiplex PCR, the TCRdb table keeps only in-frame clones and is missing some. The sample holds around 40,000 clones, and no clone turns up only once. Sequenced: peripheral blood mononuclear cells. The chain carries TRBV18 and TRBJ1-4, with 7 positions matching TRBD1. This clonotype originated in a person aged 18-70 years in good health. The CDR3 here is CASSPMTGIRSNEKLFF. The CDR3 bases that were read are TGTGCCAGCTCACCGATGACAGGGATCCGCTCTAATGAAAAA.